Listed below are T cell receptor beta chains from one sample, sequenced in a study of memory CD4+ T cells and cytomegalovirus serostatus. The table came from immunoSEQ multiplex PCR; TCRdb's copy has only in-frame clones and leaves some out. The table has 46,000 or so clones, roughly three quarters seen once; the top ten hold around 0.94%. Sequenced material: memory CD4+ T cells from blood. The receptors originated from an adult in good health and CMV-seronegative. Both conserved end residues are part of each CDR3. The D gene is left open where the match is weak. Clone sizes are given selectively: once, few, many, or a class where the clone is expanded.

j_gene: TRBJ2-5; v_gene: TRBV5-1; abundance: few; d_gene: NA; len: 20; CDR3aa: CASSPDRIIRFKGEKETQYF; CDR3nt: TGCGCCAGCAGCCCCGACCGCATCATTAGATTTAAAGGTGAAAAAGAGACCCAGTACTTC
j_gene: TRBJ1-5; v_gene: TRBV19; abundance: NA; d_gene: NA; len: 13; CDR3aa: CASSPGPRQPQHF; CDR3nt: TGTGCCAGTAGCCCAGGGCCAAGGCAGCCCCAGCATTTT
j_gene: TRBJ1-1; v_gene: TRBV6-6; abundance: NA; d_gene: NA; len: 15; CDR3aa: CASRGFQGLNTEAFF; CDR3nt: TGTGCCAGCAGAGGTTTCCAGGGCCTAAACACTGAAGCTTTCTTT
j_gene: TRBJ2-5; v_gene: TRBV19; abundance: once; d_gene: NA; len: 15; CDR3aa: CASSIPSRRQETQYF; CDR3nt: TGTGCCAGTAGTATCCCATCAAGGAGGCAAGAGACCCAGTACTTC
j_gene: TRBJ2-1; v_gene: TRBV29-1; abundance: NA; d_gene: NA; len: 14; CDR3aa: CSVESSGSYNEQFF; CDR3nt: TGCAGCGTTGAGAGTAGCGGATCCTACAATGAGCAGTTCTTC
j_gene: TRBJ1-4; v_gene: TRBV4-3; abundance: NA; d_gene: NA; len: 13; CDR3aa: CASSRDGNEKLFF; CDR3nt: TGCGCCAGCAGCCGGGACGGAAATGAAAAACTGTTTTTT
j_gene: TRBJ1-1; v_gene: TRBV6-5; abundance: NA; d_gene: NA; len: 8; CDR3aa: CACQEAFF; CDR3nt: TGTGCCTGCCAGGAAGCTTTCTTT
j_gene: TRBJ2-7; v_gene: TRBV29-1; abundance: NA; d_gene: TRBD2; len: 14; CDR3aa: CSVGEGSAAYEQYF; CDR3nt: TGCAGCGTTGGGGAGGGTAGCGCGGCCTACGAGCAGTACTTC
j_gene: TRBJ2-7; v_gene: TRBV6-5; abundance: NA; d_gene: TRBD2; len: 14; CDR3aa: CASSRDYRSYEQYF; CDR3nt: TGTGCCAGCAGCCGGGACTACCGCTCCTACGAGCAGTACTTC
j_gene: TRBJ1-1; v_gene: TRBV6-1; abundance: NA; d_gene: NA; len: 15; CDR3aa: CASTTGSGVNTEAFF; CDR3nt: TGTGCCAGCACCACCGGGAGCGGGGTGAACACTGAAGCTTTCTTT
j_gene: TRBJ1-2; v_gene: TRBV7-2; abundance: NA; d_gene: TRBD1; len: 16; CDR3aa: CASSFSTGTGLYGYTF; CDR3nt: TGTGCCAGCAGCTTCTCTACCGGGACAGGGCTCTATGGCTACACCTTC
j_gene: TRBJ1-2; v_gene: TRBV28; abundance: NA; d_gene: TRBD1; len: 16; CDR3aa: CASSSPGTGGGYGYTF; CDR3nt: TGTGCCAGCAGTTCTCCCGGGACAGGGGGCGGATATGGCTACACCTTC
j_gene: TRBJ2-5; v_gene: TRBV7-2; abundance: NA; d_gene: TRBD2; len: 14; CDR3aa: CASSLAAGGETQYF; CDR3nt: TGTGCCAGCAGCTTAGCGGCCGGGGGGGAGACCCAGTACTTC
j_gene: TRBJ2-7; v_gene: TRBV28; abundance: NA; d_gene: NA; len: 12; CDR3aa: CASSLSGFGQYF; CDR3nt: TGTGCCAGCAGTTTATCAGGGTTTGGTCAGTACTTC
j_gene: TRBJ2-5; v_gene: TRBV7-2; abundance: NA; d_gene: NA; len: 15; CDR3aa: CASSLVGGVGETQYF; CDR3nt: TGTGCCAGCAGCTTAGTAGGTGGGGTTGGCGAGACCCAGTACTTC
j_gene: TRBJ1-5; v_gene: TRBV7-8; abundance: NA; d_gene: NA; len: 17; CDR3aa: CASSSNPGAGRTQPQHF; CDR3nt: TGTGCCAGCAGCTCCAACCCTGGGGCAGGGCGAACTCAGCCCCAGCATTTT